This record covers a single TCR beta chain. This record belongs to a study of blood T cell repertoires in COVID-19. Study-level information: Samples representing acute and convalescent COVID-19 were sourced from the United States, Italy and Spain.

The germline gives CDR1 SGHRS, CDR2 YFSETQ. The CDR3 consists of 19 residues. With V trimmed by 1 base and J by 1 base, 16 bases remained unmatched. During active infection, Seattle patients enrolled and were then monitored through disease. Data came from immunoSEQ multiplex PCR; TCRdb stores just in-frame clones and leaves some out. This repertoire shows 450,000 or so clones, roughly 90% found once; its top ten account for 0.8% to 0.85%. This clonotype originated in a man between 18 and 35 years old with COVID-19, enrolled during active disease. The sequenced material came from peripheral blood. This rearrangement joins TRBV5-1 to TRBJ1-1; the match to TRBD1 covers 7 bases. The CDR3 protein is CASSLQPTGISRGNTEAFF. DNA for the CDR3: TGCGCCAGCAGCTTGCAACCGACAGGGATCAGCAGGGGGAACACTGAAGCTTTCTTT.